These 32 T cell receptor beta chains came from one sample sequenced in a study of blood T cells in healthy people across ages. Primed by a sample-barcoded 5' primer and a J-beta primer mix, a second PCR proceeded for 7 to 11 cycles. TCRdb passed the 5' RACE reads through MiXCR, listing each CDR3 protein once. The sample carries 890,000 or so distinct CDR3 sequences, under 80% recorded once. The sample taken for sequencing was blood. The receptor set was obtained from a man aged 30 to 39 in good health.

The chain combines TRBV7-8 with TRBJ1-5, with 11 bases matching TRBD1. Germline V gives CDR1 SGHVS, CDR2 FQNEAQ. The trim removed 5 bases at V and 1 base at J, leaving 16 bases unmatched. This CDR3 is built from 20 residues. The CDR3 loop is CASSEEPDRGRGMSNQPQHF. CDR3 nucleotide sequence: TGTGCCAGCAGCGAGGAACCGGACAGGGGGCGAGGTATGAGCAATCAGCCCCAGCATTTT.

The chain employs TRBV19 and TRBJ1-1; D uncertain. Between the trimmed V and J ends, which lost 5 bases and 6 bases, there was a span of 10 bases. The CDR3 has 12 amino acids. Germline V lookup: CDR1 LNHDA, CDR2 SQIVND (reference sequence). The CDR3 here is CASSSGIAEAFF. In DNA, the CDR3 is TGTGCCAGTAGTTCCGGGATTGCTGAAGCTTTCTTT.

The chain couples TRBV12-3 or TRBV12-4 to TRBJ1-5, with D hard to call. Deletions cut 5 bases from V and 2 bases from J, with 16 bases between. This CDR3 is 16 amino acids long. Here the CDR3 DNA reads TGTGCCAGCAGTCCCTCCCAGGACCCGGGCAATCAGCCCCAGCATTTT. Translation gives CASSPSQDPGNQPQHF.

This clonotype came up a few times. V usage is TRBV4-2 and J usage is TRBJ1-5; D remains unclear. The V gene lost 0 bases and the J gene lost 0 bases, with 9 bases spanning the gap. The V gene's germline CDR1 is LGHNA and CDR2 YNFKEQ. This CDR3 has 16 amino acids. The CDR3 reads CASSQDRGSSNQPQHF. The CDR3 nucleotides read TGTGCCAGCAGCCAAGATCGCGGGTCTAGCAATCAGCCCCAGCATTTT.

The table lists this clonotype with a count of one. The chain is built from TRBV10-3 and TRBJ1-6, with TRBD1 identical over 11 bases. This CDR3 is 17 amino acids long. Germline CDR1 is ENHRY and CDR2 is SYGVKD. Unmatched junction bases numbered 8, after V lost 3 bases and J lost 7 bases. CDR3 protein: CAISDPRDRGKNSPLHF. The CDR3 nucleotides are TGTGCCATCAGTGACCCGAGGGACAGGGGGAAAAATTCACCCCTCCACTTT.

The chain has TRBV6-2 or TRBV6-3 and TRBJ2-7; 9 nucleotides line up with TRBD1. V was pared by 4 bases and J by 6 bases, with 13 bases of the junction left unmatched. The CDR3 is 16 amino acids. The germline CDR1 and CDR2 sequences are MNHEY and SVGEGT. The CDR3 protein is CASSSEGTGKSAEQYF. The CDR3 bases are TGTGCCAGCAGTTCAGAGGGGACAGGGAAGTCTGCCGAGCAGTACTTC.

The genes are TRBV28 and TRBJ2-3; D is perhaps TRBD2 (5 bases). The V end lost 3 bases, the J end lost 2 bases, and 9 bases lay between the germline ends. The CDR3 covers 14 residues. Germline-derived CDR1 and CDR2 are MDHEN and SYDVKM. The CDR3 loop reads CASSFLGDTDTQYF. The CDR3 DNA reads as TGTGCCAGCAGTTTCTTGGGAGACACAGATACGCAGTATTTT.

The CDR3 loop reads CASSLFLGSYGYTF. In DNA, the CDR3 is TGTGCCAGCAGTTTATTTTTGGGGTCCTATGGCTACACCTTC. The J gene is TRBJ1-2, the V gene TRBV27, with D unclear. The CDR3 covers 14 residues. Trimming cost V 1 base and J 4 bases, with 10 bases left between them. Per the germline V gene, CDR1 is MNHEY and CDR2 is SMNVEV (reference sequence).

J is TRBJ2-1 and V is TRBV20-1, with 7 bases matching TRBD2. The ends lost 7 bases at V and 0 bases at J; junction bases unmatched: 3. The CDR3 loop spans 13 amino acids. CDR1 and CDR2 from the germline V gene are DFQATT and SNEGSKA (reference sequence). The CDR3 coding sequence is TGCAGTGTTAGGACTAGCTCCTACAATGAGCAGTTCTTC. Amino acid sequence: CSVRTSSYNEQFF.

Details on this clonotype: One end of the junction does not line up with germline, which may come from a read error. The V and J genes are TRBV13 and TRBJ2-7; D might be TRBD2 (5 bases). The CDR3 has 14 residues. The germline CDR1 and CDR2 sequences are PRHDT and FYEKMQ (reference sequence). CDR3 sequence (DNA): TGTGCCAGCAGCCTAGGATCATTGGGAGACGAGCAGTACTTC. It codes for CASSLGSLGDEQYF.

In this sample, this clonotype turned up once. Since a much larger clone is just one base distant, this may be a read error. The chain has TRBV13 and TRBJ2-4, with D possibly TRBD2 on 5 matching bases. Per the germline V gene, CDR1 is PRHDT and CDR2 is FYEKMQ (reference sequence). CDR3 length: 12 residues. Trimming pared 1 base from V and 15 bases from J, leaving 13 bases between. The CDR3 here is CASSLVSGELYF. CDR3 DNA sequence: TGTGCCAGCAGCTTAGTTTCCGGGGAGCTGTACTTC.

The chain employs TRBV7-9 and TRBJ2-5; unclear D gene. The CDR3 is made up of 17 amino acids. V gave up 5 bases and J gave up 3 bases, with 22 bases separating them. Germline V gene data show CDR1 as SEHNR and CDR2 as FQNEAQ (reference sequence). The CDR3 nucleotides are TGTGCCAGCAGCCCCCTTGCCGGAATCTTGGGCAAAGAGACCCAGTACTTC. Translation: CASSPLAGILGKETQYF. The complete variable domain, with remaining parts taken from reference TRBV7-9 and TRBJ2-5, reads DTGVSQNPRHKITKRGQNVTFRCDPISEHNRLYWYRQTLGQGPEFLTYFQNEAQLEKSRLLSDRFSAERPKGSFSTLEIQRTEQGDSAMYLCASSPLAGILGKETQYFGPGTRLLVL.

This clonotype came up many times. CDR3 nucleotides: TGTGCCAGCAGCCAGACCACAGGGGGCCAATCACCCCTCCACTTT. Its translation: CASSQTTGGQSPLHF. V is TRBV4-2 and J is TRBJ1-6; TRBD1 aligns across 9 bases. The CDR3 length is 15 residues. Germline CDR1 and CDR2: LGHNA and YNFKEQ. J gave up 10 bases and V 3 bases, and 7 bases lay outside the gene matches.

This clonotype was found a few times. This sequence joins TRBV7-9 and TRBJ2-1; TRBD2 matches at 12 bases. CDR1 and CDR2 from the germline V gene are SEHNR and FQNEAQ (reference sequence). The CDR3 runs 20 residues. V shed 6 bases and J 1 base; nucleotides not matched to a gene: 16. In DNA form, the CDR3 reads TGTGCCAGCAGAACGCCCGGGACTAGCGGGTCCCTTAAGTCCTACAATGAGCAGTTCTTC. It codes for CASRTPGTSGSLKSYNEQFF.

This rearrangement joins TRBV7-2 to TRBJ2-5; TRBD2 matches at 9 bases. The assigned J gene may be wrong: the sequence end matches TRBJ2-7 better. This CDR3 comprises 15 residues. Looked up from germline, CDR1 is SGHTA and CDR2 is FQGNSA. The CDR3, as DNA: TGTGCCAGCAGCGTCGGGACTAGCAGGGCCTACGAGCAGTACTTC. Its protein product is CASSVGTSRAYEQYF.

This clonotype was observed a few times. V gene TRBV25-1 combines with J gene TRBJ2-5; possible D gene TRBD1, 6 bases. CDR1 MGHDK and CDR2 SYGVNS come from the germline V gene. V was pared by 3 bases and J by 2 bases, with 10 bases between. The CDR3 sequence is 14 residues long. The CDR3: CASSDTGFQETQYF. CDR3 DNA: TGTGCCAGCAGTGATACAGGGTTTCAAGAGACCCAGTACTTC.

The rearrangement joins TRBV20-1 to TRBJ2-5, with no clear D. The DNA end is a closer match to TRBJ2-7, so the J assignment may be wrong. The CDR3 has 14 residues. The germline gives CDR1 DFQATT, CDR2 SNEGSKA (reference sequence). The DNA for the CDR3 is TGCAGTGCTCCTCCGGAAACAGCCATCTACGAGCAGTACTTC. Translation: CSAPPETAIYEQYF.

This clonotype was counted a few times. The chain combines TRBV7-2 with TRBJ2-7, with D unclear. V dropped 1 base and J dropped 6 bases, with 7 bases sitting between them. This CDR3 comprises 12 residues. CDR1 and CDR2 from the germline V gene are SGHTA and FQGNSA. This CDR3 is CASSLDLGEQYF. The CDR3 region has the DNA TGTGCCAGCAGCTTAGACTTGGGCGAGCAGTACTTC. The whole variable domain, filled in from reference TRBV7-2 and TRBJ2-7, reads GAGVSQSPSNKVTEKGKDVELRCDPISGHTALYWYRQSLGQGLEFLIYFQGNSAPDKSGLPSDRFSAERTGGSVSTLTIQRTQQEDSAVYLCASSLDLGEQYFGPGTRLTVT.

The chain is built from TRBV6-2 or TRBV6-3 and TRBJ2-5, with D uncertain. The J call may be faulty, since TRBJ2-7 better matches the DNA end. The CDR3 is 13 amino acids. The germline V gene has CDR1 MNHEY and CDR2 SVGEGT. The CDR3 DNA sequence: TGTGCCAGCAGTTACTCCTTTATCTACGAGCAGTACTTC. Translating it yields CASSYSFIYEQYF.

The rearrangement uses TRBV3-1 and TRBJ1-4, with a weak D call TRBD1 (6 bases). The germline V and J ends were trimmed by 4 bases and 12 bases, with 18 bases remaining between them. The germline gives CDR1 LGHDT, CDR2 YNNKEL (reference sequence). This CDR3 is 14 amino acids long. The CDR3 region has the DNA TGTGCCAGCAGCCTCCGGGGCAGTGAGGGGGAACTGTTTTTT. It codes for CASSLRGSEGELFF.

With respect to this clonotype: Germline and junction disagree at one end, which may indicate a read error. The genes are TRBV7-2 and TRBJ2-6; TRBD1 matches 8 bases. Germline V gives CDR1 SGHTA, CDR2 FQGNSA. CDR3 length: 17 amino acids. CDR3 protein: CASSLVQGASGANVLTF. The CDR3 coding sequence is TGTGCCAGCAGCTTAGTCCAGGGGGCCTCTGGGGCCAATGTCCTGACTTTC.

The table lists this clonotype with a few counts. The chain carries TRBV24-1 and TRBJ2-3; D might be TRBD1 (6 bases). With 4 bases removed from V and 4 bases from J, the gap between germline ends came to 23 bases. The germline CDR1 and CDR2 sequences are KGHDR and SFDVKD. CDR3 size: 18 residues. The CDR3 loop is CATSDLRTGPISSDTQYF. CDR3 nucleotide sequence: TGTGCCACCAGTGACCTACGAACAGGGCCTATATCATCAGATACGCAGTATTTT.

The chain joins TRBV9 to TRBJ2-7; 11 bases are a match to TRBD2. The DNA matches TRBJ2-5 better at its end, which makes the J call doubtful. Looked up from germline, CDR1 is SGDLS and CDR2 is YYNGEE. This CDR3 has 16 residues. In nucleotides, the CDR3 is TGTGCCAGCAGCGCTACGGTAGCGGGAGGGCGGGAGACCCAGTACTTC. It codes for CASSATVAGGRETQYF.

This clonotype was observed a few times. This chain joins TRBV29-1 and TRBJ2-3, with TRBD2 identical over 8 bases. CDR1 and CDR2 (germline): SQVTM, ANQGSEA. The ends lost 0 bases at V and 2 bases at J; junction bases unmatched: 4. CDR3 length equals 15 residues. CDR3 nucleotides: TGCAGCGTTGAAGATCGGGGGGGGACCACAGATACGCAGTATTTT. Protein sequence: CSVEDRGGTTDTQYF.

This chain links TRBV4-1 with TRBJ2-2, with D uncertain. V lost 1 base, J lost 5 bases, and 11 bases lay in between. Germline V gene lookup returns CDR1 MGHRA and CDR2 YSYEKL. The CDR3 consists of 15 residues. DNA of the CDR3: TGCGCCAGCAGCCAAGGGCTTGTGGGAACCGGGGAGCTGTTTTTT. Translated: CASSQGLVGTGELFF.

This chain joins TRBV6-6 and TRBJ1-1; weak D call: TRBD1 (6 bases). The CDR3 runs 14 residues. V shed 3 bases and J shed 2 bases, with 10 bases lying between them. Germline CDR1 reads MNHNY; CDR2 reads SVGAGI (reference sequence). The CDR3 DNA is TGTGCCAGCAGTTATGCCGGGACAAACACTGAAGCTTTCTTT. This codes for CASSYAGTNTEAFF.

The chain couples TRBV7-2 to TRBJ2-1; TRBD1 matches 7 bases. The CDR3 extends over 14 amino acids. The germline V gene encodes CDR1 SGHTA and CDR2 FQGNSA. V lost 0 bases and J lost 5; bases outside the gene matches: 1. CDR3: CASSLARGNNEQFF. The CDR3 coding sequence is TGTGCCAGCAGCTTAGCCAGGGGGAACAATGAGCAGTTCTTC.

For this clonotype: A junction end diverges from the germline sequence, so it may reflect a read error. The chain uses TRBV4-2 and TRBJ2-4, with 7 bases lining up with TRBD1. There are 15 residues in the CDR3. Germline CDR1 is LGHNA and CDR2 is YNFKEQ. The CDR3 loop is CAGSQGTAAKNIQYF. The CDR3 DNA reads TGTGCCGGCAGCCAGGGGACAGCAGCCAAAAACATTCAGTACTTC.

This clonotype occurred a few times. The rearrangement joins TRBV4-2 to TRBJ2-5, with TRBD2 matching 9 bases. This CDR3 has 14 residues. The V and J ends lost 4 bases and 3 bases, in that order; junction bases with no gene match: 3. Germline V CDR1 and CDR2: LGHNA, YNFKEQ. DNA of the CDR3: TGTGCCAGCAGCCGAGCTAGCGGGGAAGAGACCCAGTACTTC. It codes for CASSRASGEETQYF.

About this clonotype itself: A junction end diverges from the germline sequence, so it may reflect a read error. The chain joins TRBV29-1 to TRBJ2-1, with D possibly matching TRBD1 (6 bases). CDR1 and CDR2 from the germline V gene are SQVTM and ANQGSEA. The CDR3 runs 13 residues. The CDR3 region is CGVDPRGYNEQFF. The CDR3 nucleotides read TGCGGCGTCGACCCCAGGGGCTACAATGAGCAGTTCTTC.

This clonotype was recorded once. This chain connects TRBV27 to TRBJ2-1; 7 nucleotides align to TRBD1. CDR1 MNHEY and CDR2 SMNVEV come from the germline V gene (reference sequence). The CDR3 extends over 15 amino acids. Trimming removed 2 bases from V and 5 bases from J; junction bases left unmatched: 6. CDR3 sequence reads: CASSLGWTGNNEQFF. As DNA, the CDR3 is TGTGCCAGCAGTTTAGGGTGGACAGGCAACAATGAGCAGTTCTTC.

This chain links TRBV12-3 or TRBV12-4 with TRBJ1-2; D uncertain. V shed 1 base and J shed 3 bases, with 6 bases lying between them. The CDR3 is 13 amino acids. DNA for the CDR3: TGTGCCAGCAGTTTAGGTATGGACTATGGCTACACCTTC. This gives the protein CASSLGMDYGYTF.